This T cell receptor (beta chain) originates from a study of cytomegalovirus exposure and HLA in healthy donors. PCR amplification relied on 60 Vbeta primers (plus 13 Jbeta primers). The table came from immunoSEQ multiplex PCR; TCRdb's copy has only in-frame clones and leaves some out. The sample carries approximately 140,000 clones, roughly 73% recorded once. Study-level results: A later analysis found common viral pathogens apparently linked to several of the most significant clusters. Reports described diagnosis of cytomegalovirus status by the classifier as highly specific and sensitive. Rarity characterized most TCR sequences, yet some public TCRs appeared in many donors.

The germline gives CDR1 PRHDT, CDR2 FYEKMQ (reference sequence). CDR3 length equals 13 residues. With 4 bases removed from V and 1 base from J, the gap between germline ends came to 7 bases. In regard to this clone: Its cognate antigen is unknown.

The specimen was PBMCs. The chain uses TRBV13 and TRBJ1-1, with D perhaps matching TRBD1 (6 bases). The clonotype comes from a man aged 35 to 55 in good health and CMV-seronegative. The CDR3 sequence is CASSSQGNTEAFF. The CDR3 DNA is TGTGCCAGCAGCTCACAGGGGAACACTGAAGCTTTCTTT. Drawing the rest from reference TRBV13 and TRBJ1-1, the complete variable domain is AAGVIQSPRHLIKEKRETATLKCYPIPRHDTVYWYQQGPGQDPQFLISFYEKMQSDKGSIPDRFSAQQFSDYHSELNMSSLELGDSALYFCASSSQGNTEAFFGQGTRLTVV.